The 5 T cell receptor beta chains given below trace back to one sample, sequenced in a study of blood T cell repertoires in COVID-19. Sequencing used immunoSEQ multiplex PCR; TCRdb keeps in-frame clones, though not all of them. This sample has under 250,000 clones, with about 83% found just once. The sequenced sample was peripheral blood. These receptors were collected from a woman aged 50 to 60 with active or convalescent COVID-19.

This clone was counted once. This sequence joins TRBV2 and TRBJ1-1; a weak D match, TRBD1 (5 bases). CDR1 and CDR2 from the germline V gene are SNHLY and FYNNEI. The V and J ends lost 6 bases and 5 bases respectively, with 13 bases between them. CDR3 size: 13 residues. CDR3 in amino acids: CASRQGGWTEAFF. CDR3 nucleotides: TGTGCCAGCAGGCAGGGTGGTTGGACTGAAGCTTTCTTT.

In its sample, this clone was seen a few times. The CDR3 protein is CASSDRVDVAETQYF. DNA of the CDR3: TGTGCCAGCAGCGACAGGGTGGATGTTGCGGAGACCCAGTACTTC. J is TRBJ2-5 and V is TRBV9, with D maybe TRBD1 (6 bases). V lost 3 bases, J lost 5 bases, and 17 bases lay in between. CDR1 SGDLS and CDR2 YYNGEE come from the germline V gene. The CDR3 consists of 15 residues.

The gene calls are TRBV2 and TRBJ1-6; 7 bases fit TRBD1. Per germline, CDR1 SNHLY and CDR2 FYNNEI. CDR3 length equals 13 residues. V lost 7 bases and J lost 8; bases outside the gene matches: 5. CDR3: CASMSGGYSPLHF. The CDR3 DNA reads TGTGCCAGCATGTCAGGGGGGTATTCACCCCTCCACTTT.

The chain carries TRBV29-1 and TRBJ1-1; 7 bases map to TRBD1. From germline, CDR1 is SQVTM and CDR2 ANQGSEA. J gave up 5 bases and V 6 bases, and 9 bases lay outside the gene matches. The CDR3 has 13 residues. The CDR3 nucleotides read TGCAGCGTAGGAGGGGGCGCGAAGACTGAAGCTTTCTTT. This gives the protein CSVGGGAKTEAFF.

This sequence joins TRBV29-1 and TRBJ1-1; D is unclear. V was cut by 4 bases and J by 4 bases, with 7 bases left in between. Germline loops: CDR1 SQVTM, CDR2 ANQGSEA. This CDR3 is 11 amino acids long. In DNA form, the CDR3 reads TGCAGCGTTGCAGGAAGCACTGAAGCTTTCTTT. Translated: CSVAGSTEAFF.